This TCR beta chain was obtained from a study of CD8+ T cells in alopecia areata. The authors extracted RNA and reverse transcribed it into cDNA as the sequencing template. The data were produced by immunoSEQ multiplex PCR, yet TCRdb's version contains in-frame clones alone and is incomplete. The sample includes some 100,000 clones, 44% of them seen just once. The germline V gene has CDR1 SQVTM and CDR2 ANQGSEA. This CDR3 spans 15 amino acids. V was clipped by 6 bases and J by 3 bases; unmatched bases: 14. Noted treatment: oral pan-JAK inhibitor, 5-10 mg twice daily. The sequence came from a human donor with alopecia areata. The sample was CD8+ T cells sorted from blood, taken at week 24, from a patient treated with tofacitinib. The chain uses TRBV29-1 and TRBJ2-7, with 7 bases that match TRBD1. CDR3 coding DNA: TGCAGCGTGGGAAGCGGCAGGGGGAAGCACTACGAGCAGTACTTC. Encoded protein: CSVGSGRGKHYEQYF.